This record covers a single T cell receptor (beta chain). These data come from a study of blood T cell repertoires in COVID-19. Germline loops: CDR1 SQVTM, CDR2 ANQGSEA. Deletions cut 4 bases from V and 4 bases from J, with 10 bases between. This CDR3 comprises 12 residues. Measured with immunoSEQ multiplex PCR; TCRdb has only the in-frame clones, and not every one. Seen here are around 230,000 clones, around 86% observed once, and the top ten hold roughly 3.3%. Sequences were obtained from PBMCs or T cells enriched from blood (not recorded which). V and J are TRBV29-1 and TRBJ1-1, with D possibly being TRBD1 (6 bases). The TCR originated in a woman in her 40s with acute COVID-19. The CDR3 reads CSVVGQLTEAFF. The CDR3 DNA reads as TGCAGCGTTGTTGGACAGCTCACTGAAGCTTTCTTT.